The clone carrying this TCR beta chain came up a few times. These data originate in a study of blood T cell repertoires in COVID-19. V was shortened by 1 base and J by 2 bases, with 12 bases between the two germline ends. From germline, CDR1 is SGHVS and CDR2 FQNEAQ. This CDR3 has 16 residues. Per the original methods: Amplifying reference gene primers gave estimates of nucleated cell counts. Measured with immunoSEQ multiplex PCR; TCRdb has only the in-frame clones, and not every one. V and J calls and clone size are copied from that table; D and trimming were computed from the DNA. The profile shows under 300,000 clones, 65% to 85% of them singletons.

The receptor's source is a woman aged 35 to 49 with active or convalescent COVID-19. This sequence joins TRBV7-8 and TRBJ1-3, with D perhaps matching TRBD1 (5 bases). Specimen: peripheral blood. The CDR3, as DNA: TGTGCCAGCAGCTTAGAAGGGGCAGGGACTGGAAACACCATATATTTT. Residues: CASSLEGAGTGNTIYF.